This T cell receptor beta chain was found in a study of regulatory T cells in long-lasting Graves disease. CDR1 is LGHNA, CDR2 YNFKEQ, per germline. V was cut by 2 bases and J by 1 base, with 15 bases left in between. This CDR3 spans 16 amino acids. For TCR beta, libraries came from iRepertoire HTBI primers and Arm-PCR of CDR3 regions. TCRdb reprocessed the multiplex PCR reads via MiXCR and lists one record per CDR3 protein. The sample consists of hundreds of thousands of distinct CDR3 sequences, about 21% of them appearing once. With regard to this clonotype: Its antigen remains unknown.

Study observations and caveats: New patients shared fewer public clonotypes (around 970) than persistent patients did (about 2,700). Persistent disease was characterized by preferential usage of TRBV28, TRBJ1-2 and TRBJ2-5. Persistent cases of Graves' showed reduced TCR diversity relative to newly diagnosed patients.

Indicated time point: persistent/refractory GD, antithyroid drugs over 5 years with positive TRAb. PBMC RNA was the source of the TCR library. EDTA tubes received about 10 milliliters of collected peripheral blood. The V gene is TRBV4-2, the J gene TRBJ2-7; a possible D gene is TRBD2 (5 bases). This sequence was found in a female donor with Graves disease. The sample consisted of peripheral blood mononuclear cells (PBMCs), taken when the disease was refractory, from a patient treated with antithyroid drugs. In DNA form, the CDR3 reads TGTGCCAGCAGCCAAATTTGGGGAGCGGAGTCCTACGAGCAGTACTTC. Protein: CASSQIWGAESYEQYF.